The next 18 T cell receptor beta chains were all read from a single sample in a study of control samples from healthy donors and cancer patients. Profiled with immunoSEQ multiplex PCR; TCRdb holds only in-frame clones, not every one. Counted here are tens of thousands of clones, about 96% occurring once; the ten biggest clones make up around 1%. Sequencing was carried out using blood. These receptors originate from a woman between 18 and 29 years old in good health.

V gene TRBV7-3 combines with J gene TRBJ2-7; the D is unclear. The CDR3 has 10 residues. The germline V and J ends were trimmed by 9 bases and 2 bases, with 5 bases remaining between them. Germline loops: CDR1 SGHTA, CDR2 FQGTGA. The CDR3 spells CARSPYEQYF. DNA of the CDR3: TGTGCCAGGTCGCCCTACGAGCAGTACTTC. Full variable domain (remainder filled in from reference TRBV7-3 and TRBJ2-7): GAGVSQTPSNKVTEKGKYVELRCDPISGHTALYWYRQSLGQGPEFLIYFQGTGAADDSGLPNDRFFAVRPEGSVSTLKIQRTERGDSAVYLCARSPYEQYFGPGTRLTVT.

CDR3 amino acids: CASRRGSNQPQHF. The CDR3 nucleotides read TGTGCCAGCAGGAGAGGTAGCAATCAGCCCCAGCATTTT. The J gene is TRBJ1-5, the V gene TRBV6-5; D call uncertain. Germline CDR1 MNHEY, CDR2 SVGAGI. The V gene lost 6 bases and the J gene lost 0 bases, with 6 bases spanning the gap. There are 13 residues in the CDR3.

This chain joins TRBV29-1 and TRBJ1-2, with D perhaps TRBD1 (5 bases). V lost 3 bases, J lost 4 bases, and 12 bases lay in between. Germline-derived CDR1 and CDR2 are SQVTM and ANQGSEA. This CDR3 has 13 amino acids. This CDR3 reads CSVDGGTLYGYTF. The CDR3 nucleotides are TGCAGCGTTGACGGTGGGACCCTCTATGGCTACACCTTC.

This clone was seen once. The chain has TRBV25-1 and TRBJ2-7; D unclear. Trimming took off 2 bases at V and 4 bases at J, with 12 bases between the two ends. The CDR3 totals 14 residues. Per the germline V gene, CDR1 is MGHDK and CDR2 is SYGVNS. CDR3 region: CASSERQVGYEQYF. Written as DNA, the CDR3 is TGTGCCAGCAGTGAACGGCAGGTGGGGTACGAGCAGTACTTC.

The rearrangement joins TRBV15 to TRBJ1-2, with D perhaps matching TRBD1 (5 bases). Germline lookup yields CDR1 LNHNV and CDR2 YYDKDF (reference sequence). The CDR3 covers 18 residues. V lost 0 bases and J lost 2, with 19 bases in between. The CDR3 spells CATSRDNEVREGNYGYTF. The CDR3 DNA sequence: TGTGCCACCAGCAGAGATAATGAGGTGCGGGAGGGGAACTATGGCTACACCTTC.

The J gene is TRBJ1-1, the V gene TRBV2, with 7 bases fitting TRBD1. In germline, CDR1 is SNHLY, CDR2 FYNNEI. The CDR3 consists of 13 residues. Germline trimming cut 6 bases from V and 2 bases from J; bases unmatched to any gene: 3. The CDR3 DNA is TGTGCCAGCAGGCGACAGGGTAACACTGAAGCTTTCTTT. This gives the protein CASRRQGNTEAFF.

V gene TRBV5-6 combines with J gene TRBJ1-2, with a tentative D call TRBD1 (6 bases). CDR1 and CDR2 from the germline V gene are SGHDT and YYEEEE. Trimming removed 3 bases from V and 6 bases from J, with 6 bases in between. The CDR3 is made up of 11 amino acids. CDR3: CASSSGDGYTF. The CDR3 region has the DNA TGTGCCAGCAGCTCAGGGGATGGCTACACCTTC.

The chain uses TRBV14 and TRBJ2-1; 11 positions match TRBD1. The CDR3 runs 17 residues. The V gene end was trimmed by 5 bases and the J gene end by 9 bases; junction bases not matched to a gene: 15. Per the germline V gene, CDR1 is SGHDN and CDR2 is FVKESK. CDR3 DNA: TGTGCCAGCAGCTCTATCACCGGGACAGGGGGAAAGGTTGAGCAGTTCTTC. Translated, it gives CASSSITGTGGKVEQFF.

The rearrangement links TRBV12-2 to TRBJ2-7; TRBD1, the table's D call, was not compared with the DNA. TRBV12-2 constitutes a pseudogene. The CDR3 is made up of 17 amino acids. The CDR3 reads CASRLSPRLQGLYEQYF. The CDR3, as DNA: TGTGCAAGTCGCTTATCCCCTCGTCTGCAGGGGCTCTACGAGCAGTACTTC.

The chain couples TRBV5-8 to TRBJ1-1; tentative D call: TRBD1 (5 bases). Germline CDR1 SGHTS, CDR2 YDEGEE. This CDR3 region has 15 residues. Deletions cut 0 bases from V and 4 bases from J, with 13 bases between. This chain's CDR3 is CASSLGTIQGTEAFF. The DNA of the CDR3 is TGTGCCAGCAGCTTGGGGACGATCCAGGGCACTGAAGCTTTCTTT.

This chain links TRBV6-1 with TRBJ1-6; D is perhaps TRBD1 (6 bases). This CDR3 region has 16 residues. The V gene lost 1 base and the J gene lost 6 bases, with 13 bases spanning the gap. Germline assignment: CDR1 MNHNS and CDR2 SASEGT. The CDR3 protein is CASSEEIGGFNSPLHF. The DNA of the CDR3 is TGTGCCAGCAGTGAAGAGATAGGGGGGTTTAATTCACCCCTCCACTTT.

The rearrangement joins TRBV27 to TRBJ1-1; D possibly corresponds to TRBD1 (6 bases). CDR3 length equals 15 residues. Trimming left V 0 bases short and J 1 base short, with 9 bases between. CDR1 is MNHEY and CDR2 is SMNVEV in the germline V gene (reference sequence). Here the CDR3 DNA reads TGTGCCAGCAGTTTATCGGTGACAGGGAACACTGAAGCTTTCTTT. Protein sequence: CASSLSVTGNTEAFF.

This clone was counted once. The DNA for the CDR3 is TGTGCCAGCTCACCGACAGGGGTAAGGGATACGCAGTATTTT. It translates to CASSPTGVRDTQYF. This chain joins TRBV18 and TRBJ2-3; 8 nucleotides align to TRBD1. The CDR3 is made up of 14 amino acids. CDR1 KGHSH and CDR2 LQKENI come from the germline V gene. The ends lost 3 bases at V and 6 bases at J; junction bases unmatched: 5. The entire variable domain, with the rest obtained from reference TRBV18 and TRBJ2-3, is as follows: NAGVMQNPRHLVRRRGQEARLRCSPMKGHSHVYWYRQLPEEGLKFMVYLQKENIIDESGMPKERFSAEFPKEGPSILRIQQVVRGDSAAYFCASSPTGVRDTQYFGPGTRLTVL.

The V gene is TRBV12-3 or TRBV12-4, the J gene TRBJ1-2; no definite D call. V was clipped by 4 bases and J by 4 bases, with 7 bases between them. CDR3 length: 12 residues. CDR3 nucleotides: TGTGCCAGCAGTTCGGGAGGCTATGGCTACACCTTC. This gives the protein CASSSGGYGYTF.

V gene TRBV19 combines with J gene TRBJ2-3; 11 nucleotides agree with TRBD2. Germline V gene data show CDR1 as LNHDA and CDR2 as SQIVND (reference sequence). This CDR3 is 15 amino acids long. After removal of 7 bases from V and 4 bases from J, the junction contained 7 bases not matched to a gene. CDR3 sequence: CASTELAGVADTQYF. The CDR3 DNA follows: TGTGCCAGTACCGAACTAGCGGGGGTCGCAGATACGCAGTATTTT. Combining the CDR3 with reference TRBV19 and TRBJ2-3 gives the whole variable domain DGGITQSPKYLFRKEGQNVTLSCEQNLNHDAMYWYRQDPGQGLRLIYYSQIVNDFQKGDIAEGYSVSREKKESFPLTVTSAQKNPTAFYLCASTELAGVADTQYFGPGTRLTVL.

The V call is TRBV3-1 (or the pseudogene TRBV3-2), the J call TRBJ2-7; D is possibly TRBD1 (5 bases). CDR1 and CDR2 (germline): LGHDT, YNNKEL (reference sequence). V lost 4 bases to trimming and J lost 7 bases, with 11 bases between them. The CDR3 is made up of 12 amino acids. Here the CDR3 DNA reads TGTGCCAGCAGCCCAGGGTTTGGGGAGCAGTACTTC. Translating it yields CASSPGFGEQYF.

V usage is TRBV5-5 and J usage is TRBJ2-7, with 10 bases fitting TRBD2. CDR1 SGHKS and CDR2 YYEKEE come from the germline V gene (reference sequence). The CDR3 covers 18 residues. V was clipped by 0 bases and J by 2 bases; unmatched bases: 11. Here the CDR3 reads CASSLALAGASHTYEQYF. CDR3 sequence (DNA): TGTGCCAGCAGCTTGGCCCTAGCGGGGGCTTCCCATACCTACGAGCAGTACTTC.

This sequence joins TRBV19 and TRBJ2-7, with 9 bases matching TRBD1. The CDR3 covers 14 residues. With V trimmed by 5 bases and J by 7 bases, 9 bases remained unmatched. CDR1 and CDR2 from the germline V gene are LNHDA and SQIVND (reference sequence). The CDR3 here is CASSSGTGIEEQYF. CDR3 DNA sequence: TGTGCCAGTAGTTCCGGGACAGGGATCGAAGAGCAGTACTTC.